Below are 26 T cell receptor beta chains sequenced from a single sample in a study of cytomegalovirus exposure and HLA in healthy donors. The PCR was carried out with 60 Vbeta primers and 13 Jbeta primers. Only in-frame clones appear in the TCRdb table, and some are missing; sequencing was by immunoSEQ multiplex PCR. The sample consists of 200,000 to 250,000 clones, about 83% of them appearing once. Material for sequencing was PBMCs. The receptors originated from a man aged 40-49 years in good health and CMV-seronegative.

This chain's CDR3 is CASSLDTAGGTEAFF. The CDR3 nucleotides read TGTGCCAGCAGCTTAGATACGGCAGGGGGCACTGAAGCTTTCTTT. The gene calls are TRBV11-3 and TRBJ1-1; 7 bases agree with TRBD1. Germline CDR1 SGHNT, CDR2 YENEEA. The CDR3 sequence is 15 residues long. The trim removed 0 bases at V and 4 bases at J, leaving 5 bases unmatched. Drawing the rest from reference TRBV11-3 and TRBJ1-1, the complete variable domain is EAGVVQSPRYKIIEKKQPVAFWCNPISGHNTLYWYLQNLGQGPELLIRYENEEAVDDSQLPKDRFSAERLKGVDSTLKIQPAELGDSAVYLCASSLDTAGGTEAFFGQGTRLTVV.

The chain has TRBV19 and TRBJ1-1; 9 nucleotides match TRBD1. The CDR3 consists of 14 residues. Germline CDR1 LNHDA, CDR2 SQIVND (reference sequence). V trimming: 4 bases; J trimming: 4 bases; junction bases outside the gene matches: 4. The CDR3 sequence: CASSTNRGPTEAFF. The CDR3 DNA sequence: TGTGCCAGTAGTACTAACAGGGGGCCCACTGAAGCTTTCTTT.

V gene TRBV2 combines with J gene TRBJ2-7, with 9 bases that match TRBD1. The junction had 6 bases not matched to a gene; V was cut back by 6 bases and J by 3 bases. Germline assignment: CDR1 SNHLY and CDR2 FYNNEI. The CDR3 is made up of 14 amino acids. This chain's CDR3 is CASRATGGDYEQYF. The CDR3 DNA is TGTGCCAGCAGGGCGACAGGGGGGGACTACGAGCAGTACTTC.

This clone occurred a few times. The chain has TRBV28 and TRBJ2-7; weak D call: TRBD1 (5 bases). V gave up 6 bases and J gave up 2 bases, with 8 bases separating them. The germline V gene encodes CDR1 MDHEN and CDR2 SYDVKM. The CDR3 loop spans 12 amino acids. The CDR3 loop reads CASSPGPYEQYF. CDR3 coding DNA: TGTGCCAGCAGCCCAGGGCCCTACGAGCAGTACTTC.

This rearrangement joins TRBV18 to TRBJ2-3; 9 bases match TRBD1. CDR3 length: 15 amino acids. CDR1 is KGHSH, CDR2 LQKENI, per germline. With V trimmed by 3 bases and J by 4 bases, 5 bases remained unmatched. The CDR3 DNA reads TGTGCCAGCTCACCGAGACAGGGGGGCGCAGATACGCAGTATTTT. This codes for CASSPRQGGADTQYF.

The chain combines TRBV19 with TRBJ2-1; 13 bases map to TRBD2. The V gene end was trimmed by 7 bases and the J gene end by 3 bases; junction bases not matched to a gene: 9. The CDR3 runs to 17 residues. The germline V gene has CDR1 LNHDA and CDR2 SQIVND (reference sequence). The CDR3, as DNA: TGTGCCAGTAAGGGGACTAGCGGGATTGGGCTCTACAATGAGCAGTTCTTC. Amino acids: CASKGTSGIGLYNEQFF.

This rearrangement joins TRBV27 to TRBJ2-7; 9 nucleotides align to TRBD1. Germline V gene lookup returns CDR1 MNHEY and CDR2 SMNVEV (reference sequence). Trimming removed 6 bases from V and 5 bases from J; junction bases left unmatched: 11. The CDR3 totals 15 residues. The DNA of the CDR3 is TGTGCCAGCAGCAAAACCGGGACAGGGATCCACGAGCAGTACTTC. It yields the protein CASSKTGTGIHEQYF.

The chain uses TRBV6-5 and TRBJ1-6; the D is unclear. The CDR3 runs 15 residues. The V gene's germline CDR1 is MNHEY and CDR2 SVGAGI. Trimming left V 0 bases short and J 8 bases short, with 11 bases between. CDR3 sequence reads: CASSYSEIPDSPLHF. The CDR3 DNA is TGTGCCAGCAGTTACTCTGAGATACCTGATTCACCCCTCCACTTT.

This chain joins TRBV5-4 and TRBJ2-2; D perhaps matches TRBD1 (6 bases). V lost 2 bases, J lost 2 bases, and 16 bases lay in between. The germline V gene encodes CDR1 SGHNT and CDR2 YYREEE (reference sequence). The CDR3 is made up of 17 amino acids. The CDR3 loop reads CASSFEYGTLNTGELFF. For the CDR3, the DNA is TGTGCCAGCAGCTTTGAATATGGGACATTAAACACCGGGGAGCTGTTTTTT.

The chain links TRBV5-5 to TRBJ1-1; no clear D gene. CDR1 and CDR2 (germline): SGHKS, YYEKEE (reference sequence). The germline V and J ends were trimmed by 0 bases and 7 bases, with 10 bases remaining between them. The length of the CDR3 is 13 residues. CDR3 loop: CASSLGGGGEAFF. The CDR3, as DNA: TGTGCCAGCAGCTTGGGGGGAGGCGGTGAAGCTTTCTTT.

The V and J genes are TRBV6-5 and TRBJ1-5; no firm D call. V gave up 2 bases and J gave up 6 bases, with 8 bases separating them. Germline CDR1 and CDR2: MNHEY and SVGAGI. The CDR3 is made up of 13 amino acids. The CDR3 DNA follows: TGTGCCAGCAGTTACGGTGAGGGTCAGCCCCAGCATTTT. It encodes CASSYGEGQPQHF.

The rearrangement joins TRBV5-1 to TRBJ1-2, with unresolved D. The germline V gene has CDR1 SGHRS and CDR2 YFSETQ. The CDR3 runs to 14 residues. V was trimmed by 5 bases and J by 3 bases, leaving 14 bases between them. CDR3 in DNA: TGCGCCAGCAGATTCGAAGGGCGGGACTATGGCTACACCTTC. Encoded protein: CASRFEGRDYGYTF.

This chain uses TRBV5-1 with TRBJ2-3, with TRBD2 as a possible D gene (5 bases). The CDR3 totals 14 residues. Germline V gives CDR1 SGHRS, CDR2 YFSETQ. V was trimmed by 5 bases and J by 0 bases, leaving 10 bases between them. The CDR3 sequence: CASSRERSTDTQYF. Written as DNA, the CDR3 is TGCGCCAGCAGTAGGGAGCGGAGCACAGATACGCAGTATTTT.

This chain joins TRBV2 and TRBJ1-1, with 9 bases identical to TRBD1. This CDR3 region has 17 residues. Per the germline V gene, CDR1 is SNHLY and CDR2 is FYNNEI. Germline trimming cut 2 bases from V and 5 bases from J; bases unmatched to any gene: 12. DNA of the CDR3: TGTGCCAGCAGTGAACCAGCTCAGGGACAGGGCAAGACTGAAGCTTTCTTT. This sequence encodes CASSEPAQGQGKTEAFF.

This chain links TRBV6-6 with TRBJ1-1; D might be TRBD1 (5 bases). Per the germline V gene, CDR1 is MNHNY and CDR2 is SVGAGI (reference sequence). The CDR3 length is 15 residues. With 2 bases removed from V and 0 bases from J, the gap between germline ends came to 10 bases. The CDR3 spells CASSYVTALNTEAFF. The CDR3 DNA reads TGTGCCAGCAGTTACGTGACAGCCTTGAACACTGAAGCTTTCTTT.

The chain employs TRBV6-5 and TRBJ1-5; possible D gene TRBD1, 6 bases. Germline CDR1 and CDR2: MNHEY and SVGAGI. The V gene lost 6 bases and the J gene lost 4 bases, with 10 bases spanning the gap. This CDR3 is 13 amino acids long. Here the CDR3 reads CASSGQQNQPQHF. The CDR3 DNA is TGTGCCAGCAGCGGACAGCAGAATCAGCCCCAGCATTTT.

V and J are TRBV21-1 and TRBJ2-7; TRBD1, as called in the table, went unchecked against the DNA. TRBV21-1 has pseudogene status. The CDR3 has 11 residues. The CDR3 region has the DNA TGTGCCAGCAGCGACAATGCCGAGCAGTACTTC. It codes for CASSDNAEQYF.

The gene calls are TRBV5-1 and TRBJ1-1, with TRBD1 matching 10 bases. Germline V gene lookup returns CDR1 SGHRS and CDR2 YFSETQ. This CDR3 has 16 amino acids. The ends lost 0 bases at V and 4 bases at J; junction bases unmatched: 6. The CDR3 is CASSLVPRDRGTEAFF. The CDR3 DNA reads as TGCGCCAGCAGCTTGGTACCTCGGGACAGGGGCACTGAAGCTTTCTTT. The full variable domain, in which reference TRBV5-1 and TRBJ1-1 provide the parts outside the CDR3, is KAGVTQTPRYLIKTRGQQVTLSCSPISGHRSVSWYQQTPGQGLQFLFEYFSETQRNKGNFPGRFSGRQFSNSRSEMNVSTLELGDSALYLCASSLVPRDRGTEAFFGQGTRLTVV.

This sequence joins TRBV27 and TRBJ2-7; D is possibly TRBD2 (6 bases). Trimming shortened V by 2 bases and J by 3 bases, and 14 bases separated the two germline ends. The CDR3 has 15 residues. CDR1 is MNHEY and CDR2 is SMNVEV in the germline V gene (reference sequence). CDR3 in amino acids: CASSLGPGVGYEQYF. The CDR3 coding sequence is TGTGCCAGCAGTTTAGGGCCGGGAGTGGGCTACGAGCAGTACTTC.

V is TRBV5-1 and J is TRBJ2-2; 7 positions match TRBD1. V shed 4 bases and J 6 bases; nucleotides not matched to a gene: 6. The germline V gene encodes CDR1 SGHRS and CDR2 YFSETQ. The CDR3 sequence is 14 residues long. As DNA, the CDR3 is TGCGCCAGCAGCCTGACAGGGCAGGCCGGGGAGCTGTTTTTT. The encoded protein is CASSLTGQAGELFF.

A few counts support this clone. V gene TRBV27 combines with J gene TRBJ2-3; unclear D gene. The length of the CDR3 is 12 residues. Germline assignment: CDR1 MNHEY and CDR2 SMNVEV (reference sequence). Between the trimmed V and J ends, which lost 6 bases and 3 bases, there was a span of 7 bases. CDR3 amino acids: CASRASTDTQYF. In DNA, the CDR3 is TGTGCCAGCAGGGCTAGTACAGATACGCAGTATTTT.

The J gene is TRBJ2-2, the V gene TRBV7-9; 8 positions agree with TRBD1. The CDR3 totals 15 residues. The V and J ends lost 5 bases and 3 bases, in that order; junction bases with no gene match: 5. Germline loops: CDR1 SEHNR, CDR2 FQNEAQ (reference sequence). The CDR3, as DNA: TGTGCCAGCAGCATCAGGGGGCGAGACACCGGGGAGCTGTTTTTT. Translating it yields CASSIRGRDTGELFF. Variable domain in full (rest from reference TRBV7-9 and TRBJ2-2): DTGVSQNPRHKITKRGQNVTFRCDPISEHNRLYWYRQTLGQGPEFLTYFQNEAQLEKSRLLSDRFSAERPKGSFSTLEIQRTEQGDSAMYLCASSIRGRDTGELFFGEGSRLTVL.

This sequence joins TRBV19 and TRBJ2-3; 7 nucleotides line up with TRBD2. The CDR3 totals 15 residues. Germline CDR1 reads LNHDA; CDR2 reads SQIVND (reference sequence). V was clipped by 3 bases and J by 5 bases; unmatched bases: 8. CDR3: CASSMGRGRGDTQYF. In nucleotides, the CDR3 is TGTGCCAGTAGTATGGGTCGCGGGAGAGGAGATACGCAGTATTTT.

The genes are TRBV5-1 and TRBJ1-6, with TRBD1 as a possible D gene (5 bases). V was clipped by 1 base and J by 7 bases, with 12 bases between them. The germline CDR1 and CDR2 sequences are SGHRS and YFSETQ. The CDR3 sequence is 15 residues long. For the CDR3, the DNA is TGCGCCAGCAGCTTGAGTGCCGGGGGAAATTCACCCCTCCACTTT. As protein: CASSLSAGGNSPLHF.

This rearrangement joins TRBV5-8 to TRBJ1-4, with 8 bases fitting TRBD1. Germline values: CDR1 SGHTS, CDR2 YDEGEE. The CDR3 length is 15 residues. Unmatched junction bases numbered 8, after V lost 7 bases and J lost 3 bases. The CDR3 sequence: CASPGGSLANEKLFF. The CDR3 DNA reads as TGTGCCAGCCCAGGGGGCTCTCTCGCTAATGAAAAACTGTTTTTT.

The chain combines TRBV19 with TRBJ2-7; 7 nucleotides align to TRBD2. Germline CDR1 LNHDA, CDR2 SQIVND (reference sequence). The CDR3 runs 16 residues. V gave up 3 bases and J gave up 1 base; unmatched junction bases: 9. In DNA form, the CDR3 reads TGTGCCAGTAGTATGCCCACGGGGAGGGGATCCTACGAGCAGTACTTC. Translated, it gives CASSMPTGRGSYEQYF.